Following are 21 T cell receptor beta chains from one sample sequenced in a study of shared clonotypes between healthy human individuals. Method: immunoSEQ multiplex PCR; TCRdb's copy keeps in-frame clones and lacks some. The sample shows more than 450,000 clones, 79% of them seen only once. The sequenced material came from PBMCs. Receptor source: a woman aged 35 to 49 in good health. Some clones in this sample may be carry-over from other donors' samples.

V is TRBV4-1 and J is TRBJ2-5; no reliable D call. Germline loops: CDR1 MGHRA, CDR2 YSYEKL. The CDR3 is made up of 13 amino acids. V was clipped by 3 bases and J by 10 bases, with 15 bases between them. The CDR3 sequence: CASSHPGRAGQYF. In DNA form, the CDR3 reads TGCGCCAGCAGCCACCCGGGCCGAGCAGGCCAGTACTTC.

This chain links TRBV4-1 with TRBJ2-7; 8 bases match TRBD2. The CDR3 extends over 16 amino acids. J lost 2 bases, V lost 4 bases, and 10 bases had no gene match. Germline CDR1 MGHRA, CDR2 YSYEKL. CDR3 protein: CASSRTSGDSTYEQYF. The CDR3 region has the DNA TGCGCCAGCAGCCGAACTAGCGGAGACAGCACCTACGAGCAGTACTTC.

This rearrangement joins TRBV7-3 to TRBJ2-2; D may be TRBD1 or TRBD2 (5 bases each). The germline CDR1 and CDR2 sequences are SGHTA and FQGTGA. The ends were cut back, 5 bases at V and 7 bases at J, with 29 bases in the middle. This CDR3 is built from 19 residues. The CDR3 bases are TGTGCCAGCAGCATATTGGGGCATTGGATGGGGAGTGACATCGGGGAGCTGTTTTTT. Translating gives CASSILGHWMGSDIGELFF.

CDR3 in amino acids: CASRNPGFSYEQYF. CDR3 coding DNA: TGTGCCAGCCGAAACCCAGGGTTTTCCTACGAGCAGTACTTC. The rearrangement joins TRBV11-2 to TRBJ2-7; possible D gene TRBD1, 5 bases. The V gene lost 8 bases and the J gene lost 1 base, with 15 bases spanning the gap. CDR1 and CDR2 (germline): SGHAT, FQNNGV. CDR3 length equals 14 residues.

This clone was found a few times. The V gene is TRBV5-1, the J gene TRBJ1-5; the match to TRBD1 covers 8 bases. The germline gives CDR1 SGHRS, CDR2 YFSETQ. V shed 4 bases and J 5 bases; nucleotides not matched to a gene: 5. The CDR3 has 14 residues. CDR3 DNA: TGCGCCAGCAGCCCCCAGACAGGGGATCAGCCCCAGCATTTT. Residues: CASSPQTGDQPQHF.

DNA of the CDR3: TGTGCCAGCAGTTTTCAACGGACTTTCAGCTCCTACGAGCAGTACTTC. It yields the protein CASSFQRTFSSYEQYF. The chain is built from TRBV28 and TRBJ2-7; D perhaps matches TRBD2 (5 bases). The CDR3 totals 16 residues. Trimming cost V 3 bases and J 0 bases, with 15 bases left between them. Germline CDR1 and CDR2: MDHEN and SYDVKM.

The V call is TRBV30, the J call TRBJ2-2, with 11 nucleotides matching TRBD1. This CDR3 has 15 residues. Germline V gene sequence: CDR1 GTSNPN, CDR2 SVGIG (reference sequence). Unmatched junction bases numbered 5, after V lost 1 base and J lost 7 bases. CDR3 protein: CAWSADRGLFGELFF. DNA of the CDR3: TGTGCCTGGAGTGCGGACAGGGGGCTTTTCGGGGAGCTGTTTTTT.

The V and J genes are TRBV21-1 and TRBJ2-3; the table's D call, TRBD2, has no DNA check behind it. TRBV21-1 is termed a pseudogene. The CDR3 loop spans 17 amino acids. This CDR3 is CASRDKAGGPITDTQYF. CDR3 DNA: TGTGCCAGCAGAGATAAAGCGGGAGGGCCGATCACAGATACGCAGTATTTT.

The rearrangement joins TRBV5-1 to TRBJ2-7; D tentatively fits TRBD1 or TRBD2 (5 bases each). Germline V lookup: CDR1 SGHRS, CDR2 YFSETQ. Trimming pared 0 bases from V and 2 bases from J, leaving 9 bases between. The CDR3 is 14 amino acids. The CDR3 nucleotides read TGCGCCAGCAGCTTGGTTGGGGGTCCCTACGAGCAGTACTTC. This gives the protein CASSLVGGPYEQYF.

This chain joins TRBV5-1 and TRBJ2-3, with 8 bases that match TRBD2. Germline lookup yields CDR1 SGHRS and CDR2 YFSETQ. V gave up 1 base and J gave up 2 bases; unmatched junction bases: 3. The CDR3 runs to 15 residues. The CDR3 coding sequence is TGCGCCAGCAGCTTGATTAGCGGGACCACAGATACGCAGTATTTT. Translation: CASSLISGTTDTQYF.

This clone was recorded a few times. The J gene is TRBJ2-1, the V gene TRBV7-9; a possible D gene is TRBD2 (6 bases). Germline V gene sequence: CDR1 SEHNR, CDR2 FQNEAQ (reference sequence). Trimming stripped 5 bases from V and 10 bases from J, with 12 bases between. The CDR3 is 12 residues long. The CDR3 spells CASSTSLAEQFF. Here the CDR3 DNA reads TGTGCCAGCAGCACATCCCTAGCGGAGCAGTTCTTC. The full variable domain, rest sourced from reference TRBV7-9 and TRBJ2-1, is DTGVSQNPRHKITKRGQNVTFRCDPISEHNRLYWYRQTLGQGPEFLTYFQNEAQLEKSRLLSDRFSAERPKGSFSTLEIQRTEQGDSAMYLCASSTSLAEQFFGPGTRLTVL.

In its sample, this clone was seen once. V and J are TRBV18 and TRBJ2-2, with 8 bases that match TRBD1. The CDR3 is made up of 17 amino acids. V gave up 4 bases and J gave up 5 bases; unmatched junction bases: 12. Germline-derived CDR1 and CDR2 are KGHSH and LQKENI. CDR3: CASSLSGTGGGTGELFF. CDR3 DNA sequence: TGTGCCAGCTCACTGTCGGGCACAGGGGGAGGAACCGGGGAGCTGTTTTTT.

The gene calls are TRBV9 and TRBJ2-1, with TRBD2 matching 10 bases. Germline V CDR1 and CDR2: SGDLS, YYNGEE. After removal of 4 bases from V and 8 bases from J, the junction contained 9 bases not matched to a gene. The CDR3 has 15 residues. CDR3 region: CASSPASGSGDEQFF. Written as DNA, the CDR3 is TGTGCCAGCAGCCCCGCTAGCGGGAGTGGGGATGAGCAGTTCTTC.

This rearrangement joins TRBV6-6 to TRBJ1-4, with 7 bases that match TRBD1. The CDR3 length is 14 residues. V lost 7 bases, J lost 7 bases, and 9 bases stayed unmatched. Germline CDR1 and CDR2: MNHNY and SVGAGI (reference sequence). CDR3 amino acids: CASTQGGAGEKLFF. The CDR3 DNA reads as TGTGCCAGCACCCAAGGGGGCGCGGGTGAAAAACTGTTTTTT.

This chain uses TRBV6-6 with TRBJ2-1, with D unresolved. Looked up from germline, CDR1 is MNHNY and CDR2 is SVGAGI (reference sequence). The germline V and J ends were trimmed by 1 base and 8 bases, with 3 bases remaining between them. The CDR3 sequence is 11 residues long. The CDR3 nucleotides are TGTGCCAGCAGTTACTGGGATGAGCAGTTCTTC. It yields the protein CASSYWDEQFF.

This clone was recorded once. This chain joins TRBV5-4 and TRBJ2-3; possible D gene TRBD2, 6 bases. Per germline, CDR1 SGHNT and CDR2 YYREEE (reference sequence). Trimming pared 4 bases from V and 0 bases from J, leaving 12 bases between. CDR3 length equals 15 residues. The CDR3 region has the DNA TGTGCCAGCAGCCTGAGGCTAGCGAGCACAGATACGCAGTATTTT. It translates to CASSLRLASTDTQYF.

V usage is TRBV30 and J usage is TRBJ2-5, with 8 bases that match TRBD2. With V trimmed by 0 bases and J by 5 bases, 2 bases remained unmatched. CDR3 length equals 13 residues. Germline-derived CDR1 and CDR2 are GTSNPN and SVGIG (reference sequence). The CDR3 sequence is CAWSVSGGETQYF. The CDR3 coding sequence is TGTGCCTGGAGTGTGTCGGGGGGGGAGACCCAGTACTTC.

This chain links TRBV28 with TRBJ2-3; 9 bases line up with TRBD2. Germline V gives CDR1 MDHEN, CDR2 SYDVKM. Germline trimming cut 7 bases from V and 5 bases from J; bases unmatched to any gene: 10. The CDR3 runs 15 residues. Here the CDR3 DNA reads TGTGCCAGCATCCAGACTAGCGGAAGGGGAGATACGCAGTATTTT. It translates to CASIQTSGRGDTQYF.

The V and J genes are TRBV27 and TRBJ1-1, with D tentatively TRBD1 (5 bases). CDR1 is MNHEY, CDR2 SMNVEV, per germline (reference sequence). Trimming removed 8 bases at V and 1 base at J, with 14 bases between. This CDR3 has 14 amino acids. CDR3 sequence: CASSKWGGNTEAFF. DNA of the CDR3: TGTGCCAGCTCCAAGTGGGGCGGGAACACTGAAGCTTTCTTT.

This clone was counted between two and nine times. The chain carries TRBV28 and TRBJ1-4; TRBD1 matches 8 bases. From germline, CDR1 is MDHEN and CDR2 SYDVKM. This CDR3 region has 15 residues. V lost 5 bases to trimming and J lost 8 bases; unmatched junction nucleotides: 10. The CDR3 DNA reads as TGTGCCAGCAGTCCCTCCGGGACAGGTACCGAAAAACTGTTTTTT. Encoded protein: CASSPSGTGTEKLFF.

The chain employs TRBV10-3 and TRBJ1-2, with D uncertain. This CDR3 has 13 residues. Germline V lookup: CDR1 ENHRY, CDR2 SYGVKD. Trimming took off 3 bases at V and 6 bases at J, with 11 bases between the two ends. CDR3: CAISENFYDGYTF. For the CDR3, the DNA is TGTGCCATCAGTGAAAACTTTTATGATGGCTACACCTTC.